This TCR beta chain derives from a study of cytomegalovirus exposure and HLA in healthy donors. Study-wide findings and caveats: One variant, a missense change in DCLRE1C, was linked in a later analysis to TCR beta V- and J-gene trimming.

Notes on this clone: Its antigen is unidentified.

In the PCR, 60 Vbeta and 13 Jbeta primers were used. Authors' methods: Unique TCR beta chains totaled about 78 million in a later count, with approximately 11 million of them shared. The protocol was immunoSEQ multiplex PCR, while the TCRdb copy is restricted to in-frame clones and leaves out a portion. That table supplies the V and J calls and clone size; D and trimming were determined from the DNA. The sample records just over 150,000 clones, about 85% being singletons. Germline-derived CDR1 and CDR2 are SGHRS and YFSETQ. The V gene lost 7 bases and the J gene lost 3 bases, with 16 bases spanning the gap. The CDR3 runs to 14 residues.

This clonotype originated in a man aged 18 to 29 in good health and CMV-seronegative. This chain uses TRBV5-1 with TRBJ1-2; D unclear. The sample comprised PBMCs. For the CDR3, the DNA is TGCGCCAGCGGAGTAGACGGCGGTCACTATGGCTACACCTTC. Protein product: CASGVDGGHYGYTF.